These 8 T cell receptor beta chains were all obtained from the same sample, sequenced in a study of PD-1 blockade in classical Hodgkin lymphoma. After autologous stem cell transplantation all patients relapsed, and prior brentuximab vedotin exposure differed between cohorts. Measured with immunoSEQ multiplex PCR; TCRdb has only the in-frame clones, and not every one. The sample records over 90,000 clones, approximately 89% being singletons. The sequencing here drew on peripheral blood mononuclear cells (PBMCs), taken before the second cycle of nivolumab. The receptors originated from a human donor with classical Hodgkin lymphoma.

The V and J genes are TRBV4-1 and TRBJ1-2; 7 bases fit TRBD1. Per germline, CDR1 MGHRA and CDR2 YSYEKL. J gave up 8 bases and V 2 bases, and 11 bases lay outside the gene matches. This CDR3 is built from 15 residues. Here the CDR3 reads CASSQNRQGLEGYTF. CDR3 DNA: TGCGCCAGCAGCCAAAACCGACAGGGCTTGGAGGGCTACACCTTC.

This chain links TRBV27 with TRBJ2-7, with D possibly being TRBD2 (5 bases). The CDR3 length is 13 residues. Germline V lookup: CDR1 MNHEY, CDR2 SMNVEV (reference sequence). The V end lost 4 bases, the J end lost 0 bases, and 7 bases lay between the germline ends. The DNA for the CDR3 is TGTGCCAGCAGTTCCGGGATCTCCTACGAGCAGTACTTC. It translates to CASSSGISYEQYF.

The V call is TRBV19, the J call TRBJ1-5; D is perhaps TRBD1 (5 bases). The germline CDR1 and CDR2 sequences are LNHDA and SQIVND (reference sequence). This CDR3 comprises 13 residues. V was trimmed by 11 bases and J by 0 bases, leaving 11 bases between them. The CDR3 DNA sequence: TGTGCCGTGGGGCTTTATAGCAATCAGCCCCAGCATTTT. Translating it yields CAVGLYSNQPQHF.

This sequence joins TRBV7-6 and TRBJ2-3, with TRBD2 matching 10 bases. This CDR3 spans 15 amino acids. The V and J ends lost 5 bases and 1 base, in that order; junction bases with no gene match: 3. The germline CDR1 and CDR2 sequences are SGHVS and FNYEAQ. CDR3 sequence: CASSPGTSGTDTQYF. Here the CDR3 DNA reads TGTGCCAGCAGCCCCGGGACTAGCGGCACAGATACGCAGTATTTT.

The CDR3 here is CASSPITGDTEAFF. The CDR3 DNA is TGTGCCAGCTCACCAATTACAGGGGACACTGAAGCTTTCTTT. The chain uses TRBV18 and TRBJ1-1, with 7 bases matching TRBD1. Germline loops: CDR1 KGHSH, CDR2 LQKENI. With V trimmed by 2 bases and J by 3 bases, 3 bases remained unmatched. The CDR3 extends over 14 amino acids.

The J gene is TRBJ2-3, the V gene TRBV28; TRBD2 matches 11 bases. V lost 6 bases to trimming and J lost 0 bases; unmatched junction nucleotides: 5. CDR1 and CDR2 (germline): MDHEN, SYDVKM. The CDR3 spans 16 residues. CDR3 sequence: CASSPLAGDSTDTQYF. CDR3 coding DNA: TGTGCCAGCAGCCCACTAGCGGGAGATAGCACAGATACGCAGTATTTT.

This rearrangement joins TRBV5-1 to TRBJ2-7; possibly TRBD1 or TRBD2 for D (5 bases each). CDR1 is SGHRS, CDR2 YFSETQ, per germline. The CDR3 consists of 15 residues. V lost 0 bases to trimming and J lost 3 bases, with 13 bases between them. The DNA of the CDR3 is TGCGCCAGCAGCTTGGGGTTGGGGGTGCTCTACGAGCAGTACTTC. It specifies CASSLGLGVLYEQYF.

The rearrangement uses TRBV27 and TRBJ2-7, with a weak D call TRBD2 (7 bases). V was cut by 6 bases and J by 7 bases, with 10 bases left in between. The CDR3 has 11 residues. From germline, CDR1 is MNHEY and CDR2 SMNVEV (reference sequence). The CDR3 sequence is CASRGGAEQYF. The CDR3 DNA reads TGTGCCAGCAGGGGGGGGGCGGAGCAGTACTTC.